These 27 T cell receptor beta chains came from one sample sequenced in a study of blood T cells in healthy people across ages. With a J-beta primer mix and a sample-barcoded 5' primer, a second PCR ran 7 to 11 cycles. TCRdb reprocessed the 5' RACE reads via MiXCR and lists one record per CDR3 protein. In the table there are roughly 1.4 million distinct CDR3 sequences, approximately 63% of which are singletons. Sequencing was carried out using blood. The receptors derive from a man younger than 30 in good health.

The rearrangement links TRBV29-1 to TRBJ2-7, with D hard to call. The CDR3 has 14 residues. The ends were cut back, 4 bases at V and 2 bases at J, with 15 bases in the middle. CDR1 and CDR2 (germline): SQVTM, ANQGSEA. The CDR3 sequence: CSVVWTGQTYEQYF. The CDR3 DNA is TGCAGCGTTGTATGGACGGGCCAAACCTACGAGCAGTACTTC.

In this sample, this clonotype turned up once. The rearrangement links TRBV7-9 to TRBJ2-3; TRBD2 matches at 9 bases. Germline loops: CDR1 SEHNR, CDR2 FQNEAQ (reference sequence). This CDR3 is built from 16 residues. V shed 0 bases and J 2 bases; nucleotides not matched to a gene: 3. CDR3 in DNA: TGTGCCAGCAGCTTAGCTAGCGGGGGTACCACAGATACGCAGTATTTT. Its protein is CASSLASGGTTDTQYF.

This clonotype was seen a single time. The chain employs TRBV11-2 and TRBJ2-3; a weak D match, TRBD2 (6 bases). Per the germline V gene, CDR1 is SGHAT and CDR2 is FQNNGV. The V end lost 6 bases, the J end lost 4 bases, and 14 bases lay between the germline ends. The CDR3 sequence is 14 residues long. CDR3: CASRLARVADTQYF. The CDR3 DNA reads TGTGCCAGCAGGCTAGCGAGGGTCGCAGATACGCAGTATTTT.

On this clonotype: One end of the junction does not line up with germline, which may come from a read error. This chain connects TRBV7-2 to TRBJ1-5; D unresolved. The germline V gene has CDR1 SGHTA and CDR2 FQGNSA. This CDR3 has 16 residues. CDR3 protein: CAGSPYQVANNQPQHF. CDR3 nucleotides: TGTGCCGGCAGCCCCTATCAGGTTGCCAACAATCAGCCCCAGCATTTT.

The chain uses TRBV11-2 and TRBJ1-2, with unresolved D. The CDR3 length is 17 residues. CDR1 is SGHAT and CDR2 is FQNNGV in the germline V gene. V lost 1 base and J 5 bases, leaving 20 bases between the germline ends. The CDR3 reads CASSLGKDGVLWYGYTF. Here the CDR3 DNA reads TGTGCCAGCAGCTTAGGAAAGGATGGGGTCTTATGGTATGGCTACACCTTC. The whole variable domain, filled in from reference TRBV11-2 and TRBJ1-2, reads EAGVAQSPRYKIIEKRQSVAFWCNPISGHATLYWYQQILGQGPKLLIQFQNNGVVDDSQLPKDRFSAERLKGVDSTLKIQPAKLEDSAVYLCASSLGKDGVLWYGYTFGSGTRLTVV.

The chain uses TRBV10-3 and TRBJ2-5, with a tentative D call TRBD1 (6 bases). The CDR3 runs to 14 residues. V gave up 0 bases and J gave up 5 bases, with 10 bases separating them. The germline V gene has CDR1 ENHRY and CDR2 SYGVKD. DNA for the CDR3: TGTGCCATCAGTGAGTCTACAGGGAAGGAGACCCAGTACTTC. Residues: CAISESTGKETQYF.

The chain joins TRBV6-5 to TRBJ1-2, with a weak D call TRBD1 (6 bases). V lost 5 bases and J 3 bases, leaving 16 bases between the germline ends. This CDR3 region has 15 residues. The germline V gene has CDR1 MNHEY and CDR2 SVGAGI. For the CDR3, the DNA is TGTGCCAGCAGTGAATCGACAGGCGAGGACTATGGCTACACCTTC. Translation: CASSESTGEDYGYTF.

CDR3 protein: CASSSSGGPSEQFF. Written as DNA, the CDR3 is TGCGCCAGCAGTTCTAGCGGGGGGCCGAGTGAGCAGTTCTTC. The chain couples TRBV10-2 to TRBJ2-1, with TRBD2 matching 11 bases. The CDR3 is 14 amino acids. With V trimmed by 5 bases and J by 9 bases, 6 bases remained unmatched. The germline V gene has CDR1 WSHSY and CDR2 SAAADI.

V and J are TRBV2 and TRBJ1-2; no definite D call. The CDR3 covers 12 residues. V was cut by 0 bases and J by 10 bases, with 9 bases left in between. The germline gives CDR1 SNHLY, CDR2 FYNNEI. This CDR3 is CASSEARHHYTF. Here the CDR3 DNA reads TGTGCCAGCAGTGAAGCTCGCCACCACTACACCTTC.

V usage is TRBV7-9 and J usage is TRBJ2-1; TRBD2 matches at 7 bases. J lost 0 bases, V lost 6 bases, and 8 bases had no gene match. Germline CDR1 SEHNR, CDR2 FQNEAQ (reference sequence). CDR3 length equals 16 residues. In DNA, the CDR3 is TGTGCCAGCAGAAGTGGGGGAGGGCCCTCCTACAATGAGCAGTTCTTC. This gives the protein CASRSGGGPSYNEQFF.

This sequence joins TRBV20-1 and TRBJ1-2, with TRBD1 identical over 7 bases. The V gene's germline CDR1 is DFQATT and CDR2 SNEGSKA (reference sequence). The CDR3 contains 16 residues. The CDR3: CRGSGQDFKSNYGYTF. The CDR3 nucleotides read TGCAGGGGCTCAGGACAGGATTTCAAGTCTAACTATGGCTACACCTTC.

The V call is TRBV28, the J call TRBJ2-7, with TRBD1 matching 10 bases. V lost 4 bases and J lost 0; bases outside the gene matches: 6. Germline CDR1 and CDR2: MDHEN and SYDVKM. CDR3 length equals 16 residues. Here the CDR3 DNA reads TGTGCCAGCAGTTCGAGGGGGACAGGGGCCTCCTACGAGCAGTACTTC. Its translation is CASSSRGTGASYEQYF.

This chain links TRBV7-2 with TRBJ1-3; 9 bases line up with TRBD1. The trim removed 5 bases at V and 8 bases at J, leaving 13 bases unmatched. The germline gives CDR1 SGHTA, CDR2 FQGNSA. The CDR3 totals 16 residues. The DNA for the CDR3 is TGTGCCAGCAGCGCCCTCACCGGGACAGGGAAAGACACCATATATTTT. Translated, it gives CASSALTGTGKDTIYF.

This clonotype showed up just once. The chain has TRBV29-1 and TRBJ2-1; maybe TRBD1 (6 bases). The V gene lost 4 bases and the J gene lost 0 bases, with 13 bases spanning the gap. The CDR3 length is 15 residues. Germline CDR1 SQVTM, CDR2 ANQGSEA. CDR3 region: CSVVWDTSSYNEQFF. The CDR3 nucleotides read TGCAGCGTTGTATGGGACACCAGCTCCTACAATGAGCAGTTCTTC.

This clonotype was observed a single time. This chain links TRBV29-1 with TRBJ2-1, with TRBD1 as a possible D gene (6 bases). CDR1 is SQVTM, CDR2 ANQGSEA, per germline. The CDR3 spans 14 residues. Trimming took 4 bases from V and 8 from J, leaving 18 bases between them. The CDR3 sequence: CSVARTDFLDEQFF. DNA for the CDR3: TGCAGCGTTGCTCGGACAGATTTTTTGGATGAGCAGTTCTTC.

The CDR3 loop reads CASNPHRGQTPSGEQYF. Written as DNA, the CDR3 is TGTGCCAGCAACCCTCACAGGGGCCAAACCCCTTCGGGGGAGCAGTACTTC. The V and J genes are TRBV7-2 and TRBJ2-5; tentatively, D is TRBD1 (7 bases). Trimming left V 7 bases short and J 11 bases short, with 32 bases between. This CDR3 has 17 residues. Germline CDR1 SGHTA, CDR2 FQGNSA.

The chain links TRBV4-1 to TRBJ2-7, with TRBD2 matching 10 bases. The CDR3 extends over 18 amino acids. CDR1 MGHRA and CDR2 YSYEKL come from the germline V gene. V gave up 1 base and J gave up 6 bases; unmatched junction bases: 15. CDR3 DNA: TGCGCCAGCAGCCAAGCAACCCCTCGGCTAGCGGGGGAGGCCGAGCAGTACTTC. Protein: CASSQATPRLAGEAEQYF.

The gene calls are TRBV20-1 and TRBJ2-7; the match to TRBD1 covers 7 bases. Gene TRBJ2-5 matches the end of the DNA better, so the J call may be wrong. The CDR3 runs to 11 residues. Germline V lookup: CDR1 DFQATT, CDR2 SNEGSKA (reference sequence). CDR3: CSVQGEETQYF. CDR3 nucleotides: TGCAGTGTCCAGGGGGAAGAGACCCAGTACTTC.

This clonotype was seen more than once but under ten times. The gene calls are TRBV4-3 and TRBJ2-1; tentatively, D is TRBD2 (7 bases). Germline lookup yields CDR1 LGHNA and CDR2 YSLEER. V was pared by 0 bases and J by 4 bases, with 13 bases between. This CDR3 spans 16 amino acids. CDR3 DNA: TGCGCCAGCAGCCAAGAGGGGGAGGGGGATTACAATGAGCAGTTCTTC. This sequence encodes CASSQEGEGDYNEQFF.

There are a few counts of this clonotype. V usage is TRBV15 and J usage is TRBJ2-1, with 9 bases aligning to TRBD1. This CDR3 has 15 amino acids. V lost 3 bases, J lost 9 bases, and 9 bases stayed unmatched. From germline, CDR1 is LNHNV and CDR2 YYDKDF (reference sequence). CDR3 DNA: TGTGCCACCAGCAGCCCGGGGACAGGGTACTCTGAGCAGTTCTTC. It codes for CATSSPGTGYSEQFF.

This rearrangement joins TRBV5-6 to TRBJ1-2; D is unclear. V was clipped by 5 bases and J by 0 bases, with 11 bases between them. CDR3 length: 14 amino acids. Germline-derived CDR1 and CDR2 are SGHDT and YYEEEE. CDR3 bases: TGTGCCAGCAGGTCTATGGCAGCTAACTATGGCTACACCTTC. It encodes CASRSMAANYGYTF.

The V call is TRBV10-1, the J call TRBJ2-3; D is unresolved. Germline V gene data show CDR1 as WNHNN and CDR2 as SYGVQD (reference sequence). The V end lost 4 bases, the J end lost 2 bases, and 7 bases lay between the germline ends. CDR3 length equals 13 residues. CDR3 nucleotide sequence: TGCGCCAGCAGTGGGGTCTTCACAGATACGCAGTATTTT. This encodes CASSGVFTDTQYF.

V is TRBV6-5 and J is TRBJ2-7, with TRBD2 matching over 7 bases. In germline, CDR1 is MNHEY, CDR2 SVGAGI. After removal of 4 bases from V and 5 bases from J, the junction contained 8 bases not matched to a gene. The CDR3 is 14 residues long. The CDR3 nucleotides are TGTGCCAGCAGTTCGACTAGCTCTCTCCACGAGCAGTACTTC. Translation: CASSSTSSLHEQYF.

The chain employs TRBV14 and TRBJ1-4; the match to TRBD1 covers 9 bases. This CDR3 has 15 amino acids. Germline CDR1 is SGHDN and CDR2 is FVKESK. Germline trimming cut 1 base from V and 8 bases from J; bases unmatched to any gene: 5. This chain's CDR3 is CASSQGGTGREKLFF. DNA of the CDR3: TGTGCCAGCAGCCAAGGGGGGACAGGGCGAGAAAAACTGTTTTTT.

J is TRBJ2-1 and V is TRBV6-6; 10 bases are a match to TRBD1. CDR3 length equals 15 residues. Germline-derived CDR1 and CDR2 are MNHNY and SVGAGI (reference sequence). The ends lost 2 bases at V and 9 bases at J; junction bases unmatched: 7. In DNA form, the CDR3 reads TGTGCCAGCAGTTACGGGACAGGGGTTACAGGTGAGCAGTTCTTC. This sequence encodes CASSYGTGVTGEQFF.

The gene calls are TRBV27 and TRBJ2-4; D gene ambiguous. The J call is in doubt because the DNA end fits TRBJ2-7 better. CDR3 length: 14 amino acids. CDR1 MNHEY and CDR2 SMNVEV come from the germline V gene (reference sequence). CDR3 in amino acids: CASSLSNLVYEQYF. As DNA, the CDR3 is TGTGCCAGCAGTTTATCGAATTTAGTCTACGAGCAGTACTTC.

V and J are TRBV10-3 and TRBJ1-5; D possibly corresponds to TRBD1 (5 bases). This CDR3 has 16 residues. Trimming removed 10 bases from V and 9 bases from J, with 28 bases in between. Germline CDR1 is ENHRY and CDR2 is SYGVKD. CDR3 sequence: CATLGESGGPGVPQHF. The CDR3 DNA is TGTGCCACCCTAGGGGAATCGGGGGGACCGGGGGTGCCCCAGCATTTT.